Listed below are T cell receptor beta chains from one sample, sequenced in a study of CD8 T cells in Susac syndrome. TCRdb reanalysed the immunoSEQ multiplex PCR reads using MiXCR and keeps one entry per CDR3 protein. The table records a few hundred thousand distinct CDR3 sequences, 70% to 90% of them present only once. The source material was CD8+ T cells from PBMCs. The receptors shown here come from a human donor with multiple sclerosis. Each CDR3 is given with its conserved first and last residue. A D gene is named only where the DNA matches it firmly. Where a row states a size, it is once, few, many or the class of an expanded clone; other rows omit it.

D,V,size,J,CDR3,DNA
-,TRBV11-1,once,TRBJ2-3,CASSLADRFTDTQYF,TGTGCCAGCAGCTTAGCCGACAGGTTCACAGATACGCAGTATTTT
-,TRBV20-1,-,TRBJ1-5,CSARGHSNQPQHF,TGCAGTGCTAGAGGACACAGCAATCAGCCCCAGCATTTT
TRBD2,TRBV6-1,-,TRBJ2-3,CASSAELAGTFTDTQYF,TGTGCCAGCAGTGCAGAACTAGCGGGGACATTCACAGATACGCAGTATTTT
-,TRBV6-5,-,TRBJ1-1,CASSLQVGMNTEAFF,TGTGCCAGCAGTTTGCAGGTGGGAATGAACACTGAAGCTTTCTTT
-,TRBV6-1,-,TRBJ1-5,CASRPGSNTSNQPQHF,TGTGCCAGCAGACCGGGATCCAACACCAGCAATCAGCCCCAGCATTTT
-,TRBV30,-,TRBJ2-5,CAWSADGETQYF,TGTGCCTGGAGTGCGGACGGAGAGACCCAGTACTTC
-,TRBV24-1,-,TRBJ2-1,CATSDPQPTSRNEQFF,TGTGCCACCAGTGATCCTCAGCCCACTAGTCGCAATGAGCAGTTCTTC
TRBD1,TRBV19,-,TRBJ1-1,CASSIVTGVNTEAFF,TGTGCCAGTAGTATAGTCACAGGGGTGAACACTGAAGCTTTCTTT
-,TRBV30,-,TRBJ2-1,CAWSEGGGEQFF,TGTGCCTGGAGCGAGGGGGGTGGTGAGCAGTTCTTC
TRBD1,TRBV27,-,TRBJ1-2,CASSRAGTAKGYTF,TGTGCCAGCAGCCGAGCGGGGACAGCGAAGGGCTACACCTTC
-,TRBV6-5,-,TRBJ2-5,CASSYSLARNGGETQYF,TGTGCCAGCAGTTACTCACTAGCTCGGAACGGAGGAGAGACCCAGTACTTC
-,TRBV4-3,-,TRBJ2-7,CASSQETSSEQYF,TGCGCCAGCAGCCAAGAAACTTCCTCCGAGCAGTACTTC
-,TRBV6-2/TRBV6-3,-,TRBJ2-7,CASTQDPSFSYEQYF,TGTGCCAGCACCCAGGATCCTTCTTTTTCCTACGAGCAGTACTTC
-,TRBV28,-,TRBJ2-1,CASHDSLGTYNEQFF,TGTGCCAGCCATGACAGTCTTGGAACGTACAATGAGCAGTTCTTC
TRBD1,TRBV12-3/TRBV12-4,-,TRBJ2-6,CASSAGTGAGANVLTF,TGTGCCAGCAGTGCCGGAACAGGGGCTGGGGCCAACGTCCTGACTTTC
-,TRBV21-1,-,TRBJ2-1,CASSTSGRYSYNEQFF,TGTGCCAGCTCCACTAGCGGGAGATACTCCTACAATGAGCAGTTCTTC
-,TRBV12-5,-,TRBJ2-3,CASGLGLVTSDTQYF,TGTGCTAGTGGTTTGGGACTAGTTACATCAGATACGCAGTATTTT
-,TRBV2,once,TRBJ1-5,CASRTDRYINQPQHF,TGTGCCAGCAGAACCGACAGGTATATCAATCAGCCCCAGCATTTT